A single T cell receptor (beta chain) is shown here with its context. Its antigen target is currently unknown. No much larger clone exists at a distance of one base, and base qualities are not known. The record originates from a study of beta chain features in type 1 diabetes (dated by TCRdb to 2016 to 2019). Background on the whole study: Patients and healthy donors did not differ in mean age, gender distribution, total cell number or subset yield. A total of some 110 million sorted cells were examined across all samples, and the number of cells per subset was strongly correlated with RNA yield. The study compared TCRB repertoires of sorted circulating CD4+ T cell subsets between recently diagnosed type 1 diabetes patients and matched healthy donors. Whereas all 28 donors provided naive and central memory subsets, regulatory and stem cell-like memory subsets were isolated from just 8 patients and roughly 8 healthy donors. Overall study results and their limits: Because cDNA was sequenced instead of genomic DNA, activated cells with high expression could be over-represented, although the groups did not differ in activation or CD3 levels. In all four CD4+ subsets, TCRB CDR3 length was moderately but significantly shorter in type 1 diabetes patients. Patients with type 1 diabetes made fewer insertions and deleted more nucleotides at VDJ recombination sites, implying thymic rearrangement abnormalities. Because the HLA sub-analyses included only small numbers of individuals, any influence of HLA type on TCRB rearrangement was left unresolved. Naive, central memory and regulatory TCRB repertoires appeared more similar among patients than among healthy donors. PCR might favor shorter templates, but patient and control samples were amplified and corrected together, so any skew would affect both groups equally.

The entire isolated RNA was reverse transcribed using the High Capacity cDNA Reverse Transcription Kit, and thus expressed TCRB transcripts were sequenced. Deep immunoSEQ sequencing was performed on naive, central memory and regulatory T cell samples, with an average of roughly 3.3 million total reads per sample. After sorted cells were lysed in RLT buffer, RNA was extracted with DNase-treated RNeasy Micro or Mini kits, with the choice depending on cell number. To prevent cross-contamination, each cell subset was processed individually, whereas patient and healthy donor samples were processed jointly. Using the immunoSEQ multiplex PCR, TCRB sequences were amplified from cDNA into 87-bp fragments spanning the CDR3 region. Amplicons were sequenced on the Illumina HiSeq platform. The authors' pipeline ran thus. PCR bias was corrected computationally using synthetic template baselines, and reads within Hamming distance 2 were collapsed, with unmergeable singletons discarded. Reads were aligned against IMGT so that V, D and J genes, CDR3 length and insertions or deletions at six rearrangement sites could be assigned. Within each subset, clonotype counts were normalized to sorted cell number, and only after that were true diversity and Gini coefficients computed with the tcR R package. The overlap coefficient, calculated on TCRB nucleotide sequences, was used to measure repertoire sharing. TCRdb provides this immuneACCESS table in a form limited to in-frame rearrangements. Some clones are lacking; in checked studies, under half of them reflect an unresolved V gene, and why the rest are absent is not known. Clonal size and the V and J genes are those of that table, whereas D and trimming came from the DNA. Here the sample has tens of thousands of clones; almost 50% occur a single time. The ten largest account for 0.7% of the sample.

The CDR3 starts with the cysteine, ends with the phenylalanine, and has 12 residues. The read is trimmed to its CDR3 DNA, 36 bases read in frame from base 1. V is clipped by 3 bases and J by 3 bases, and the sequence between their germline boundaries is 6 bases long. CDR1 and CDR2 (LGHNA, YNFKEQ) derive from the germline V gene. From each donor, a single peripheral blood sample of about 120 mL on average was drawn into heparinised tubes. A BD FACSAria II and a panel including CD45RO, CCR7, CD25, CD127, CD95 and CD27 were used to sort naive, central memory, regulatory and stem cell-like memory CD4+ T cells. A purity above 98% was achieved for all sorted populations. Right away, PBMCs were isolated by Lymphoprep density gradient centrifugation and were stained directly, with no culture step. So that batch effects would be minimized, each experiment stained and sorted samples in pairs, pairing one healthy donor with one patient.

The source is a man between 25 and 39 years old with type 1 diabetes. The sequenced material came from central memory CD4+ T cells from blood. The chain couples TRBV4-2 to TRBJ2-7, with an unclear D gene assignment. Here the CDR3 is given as CASSQSDYEQYF. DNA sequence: TGTGCCAGCAGCCAGAGCGACTACGAGCAGTACTTC.